Presented here are 18 T cell receptor beta chains from one specimen sequenced in a study of T cell changes during pregnancy in multiple sclerosis. Libraries were prepared by immunoSEQ multiplex PCR; TCRdb keeps only in-frame clonotypes and omits some of them. The sample yields about 50,000 clones, 80% to 95% seen once. The specimen comprised CD4+ T cells from peripheral blood mononuclear cells, sampled in the second trimester of pregnancy. These receptors all stem from a female donor with multiple sclerosis, enrolled in a pregnancy study.

The chain uses TRBV27 and TRBJ2-1; tentative D call: TRBD2 (5 bases). V lost 6 bases and J 4 bases, leaving 13 bases between the germline ends. Germline-derived CDR1 and CDR2 are MNHEY and SMNVEV (reference sequence). The CDR3 contains 14 residues. In DNA form, the CDR3 reads TGTGCCAGCAGCCCCTCCGGACTGTACAATGAGCAGTTCTTC. Translation gives CASSPSGLYNEQFF.

Only one count was recorded for this clone. The chain recombines TRBV5-1 with TRBJ2-3, with D tentatively TRBD1 (5 bases). Germline values: CDR1 SGHRS, CDR2 YFSETQ. The germline V and J ends were trimmed by 6 bases and 2 bases, with 10 bases remaining between them. This CDR3 is 13 amino acids long. CDR3 DNA sequence: TGCGCCAGCACCCCAGGGCCCACAGATACGCAGTATTTT. Encoded protein: CASTPGPTDTQYF. Using reference TRBV5-1 and TRBJ2-3 for the parts outside the CDR3, the full variable domain is KAGVTQTPRYLIKTRGQQVTLSCSPISGHRSVSWYQQTPGQGLQFLFEYFSETQRNKGNFPGRFSGRQFSNSRSEMNVSTLELGDSALYLCASTPGPTDTQYFGPGTRLTVL.

The V call is TRBV7-6, the J call TRBJ2-7; D not resolved. The V gene's germline CDR1 is SGHVS and CDR2 FNYEAQ. The V and J ends lost 5 bases and 2 bases respectively, with 13 bases between them. This CDR3 is built from 14 residues. The CDR3 spells CASSPRYTPYEQYF. The CDR3 DNA reads TGTGCCAGCAGCCCCCGTTACACACCCTACGAGCAGTACTTC.

This clone was seen once. The V gene is TRBV23-1, the J gene TRBJ1-4; D remains ambiguous. TRBV23-1 is an ORF for which the function is uncertain. V gave up 0 bases and J gave up 4 bases, with 9 bases separating them. This CDR3 comprises 15 residues. The CDR3 loop reads CASSQSGQYNEKLFF. The CDR3 DNA sequence: TGCGCCAGCAGTCAATCTGGCCAGTATAATGAAAAACTGTTTTTT.

J is TRBJ2-5 and V is TRBV16, with D perhaps matching TRBD1 (5 bases). V lost 7 bases and J lost 2, with 17 bases in between. The CDR3 sequence is 15 residues long. Germline V gene lookup returns CDR1 KGHSY and CDR2 FQNENV. CDR3 amino acids: CASTAADRKQETQYF. DNA of the CDR3: TGTGCCAGCACCGCGGCAGACAGAAAACAAGAGACCCAGTACTTC.

The chain recombines TRBV6-1 with TRBJ2-7; D is perhaps TRBD1 (5 bases). V was shortened by 9 bases and J by 0 bases, with 15 bases between the two germline ends. CDR3 length: 14 residues. Germline V CDR1 and CDR2: MNHNS, SASEGT. This chain's CDR3 is CASQRVGPSYEQYF. CDR3 nucleotides: TGTGCCAGTCAAAGGGTGGGGCCCTCCTACGAGCAGTACTTC.

The genes are TRBV6-1 and TRBJ1-5; D gene ambiguous. V lost 1 base and J 4 bases, leaving 5 bases between the germline ends. Germline values: CDR1 MNHNS, CDR2 SASEGT. This CDR3 is 13 amino acids long. The CDR3 coding sequence is TGTGCCAGCAGTGAAGGTCGGAATCAGCCCCAGCATTTT. This encodes CASSEGRNQPQHF.

This clone has a single count. V and J are TRBV5-1 and TRBJ2-5; maybe TRBD2 (6 bases). The germline V gene has CDR1 SGHRS and CDR2 YFSETQ. The CDR3 contains 15 residues. Trimming removed 1 base at V and 1 base at J, with 11 bases between. The CDR3, as DNA: TGCGCCAGCAGCTTGTACCCGGGAGCCCAAGAGACCCAGTACTTC. This translates into CASSLYPGAQETQYF.

The chain joins TRBV5-1 to TRBJ2-7; TRBD2 might be the D (6 bases). This CDR3 region has 16 residues. CDR1 is SGHRS and CDR2 is YFSETQ in the germline V gene. V lost 4 bases, J lost 0 bases, and 17 bases lay in between. The CDR3, as DNA: TGCGCCAGCAGCATAACCGGGACTGCTAGCTCCTACGAGCAGTACTTC. Amino acid sequence: CASSITGTASSYEQYF.

The chain couples TRBV5-1 to TRBJ1-3; TRBD1 matches 8 bases. Per germline, CDR1 SGHRS and CDR2 YFSETQ. J gave up 8 bases and V 4 bases, and 14 bases lay outside the gene matches. The CDR3 consists of 16 residues. The CDR3 DNA sequence: TGCGCCAGCAGCCGATGGACAGGGTCTAGGGAGGACACCATATATTTT. This encodes CASSRWTGSREDTIYF.

This chain links TRBV7-2 with TRBJ2-5; TRBD2 matches at 8 bases. The V gene's germline CDR1 is SGHTA and CDR2 FQGNSA. The CDR3 is 16 residues long. The V and J ends lost 4 bases and 5 bases, in that order; junction bases with no gene match: 12. CDR3 sequence: CASSSGIAGGMETQYF. The CDR3 DNA reads TGTGCCAGCAGCTCCGGGATCGCGGGGGGTATGGAGACCCAGTACTTC.

This chain connects TRBV7-2 to TRBJ2-3; D gene ambiguous. The ends were cut back, 5 bases at V and 4 bases at J, with 7 bases in the middle. The CDR3 runs to 12 residues. Per the germline V gene, CDR1 is SGHTA and CDR2 is FQGNSA. The CDR3, as DNA: TGTGCCAGCAGCACCCGGTCAGATACGCAGTATTTT. It translates to CASSTRSDTQYF. The variable domain in full, with the rest retrieved from reference TRBV7-2 and TRBJ2-3, is GAGVSQSPSNKVTEKGKDVELRCDPISGHTALYWYRQSLGQGLEFLIYFQGNSAPDKSGLPSDRFSAERTGGSVSTLTIQRTQQEDSAVYLCASSTRSDTQYFGPGTRLTVL.

The CDR3 sequence: CSAIPTGPTNEKLFF. CDR3 bases: TGCAGCGCTATCCCCACGGGTCCAACTAATGAAAAACTGTTTTTT. V and J are TRBV29-1 and TRBJ1-4; D unresolved. Per germline, CDR1 SQVTM and CDR2 ANQGSEA. CDR3 size: 15 residues. Between the trimmed V and J ends, which lost 7 bases and 0 bases, there was a span of 15 bases. Variable domain in full (rest from reference TRBV29-1 and TRBJ1-4): SAVISQKPSRDICQRGTSLTIQCQVDSQVTMMFWYRQQPGQSLTLIATANQGSEATYESGFVIDKFPISRPNLTFSTLTVSNMSPEDSSIYLCSAIPTGPTNEKLFFGSGTQLSVL.

The J gene is TRBJ2-2, the V gene TRBV7-3; D is unclear. This CDR3 comprises 13 residues. Trimming cost V 1 base and J 6 bases, with 6 bases left between them. From germline, CDR1 is SGHTA and CDR2 FQGTGA. CDR3 sequence (DNA): TGTGCCAGCAGCTTAAAAATCTCCGGGGAGCTGTTTTTT. Its protein product is CASSLKISGELFF.

The CDR3 is CASSQTGLADTQYF. The CDR3 DNA follows: TGTGCCAGCAGCCAGACGGGACTGGCTGACACGCAGTATTTT. The chain recombines TRBV7-3 with TRBJ2-3; the D gene is possibly TRBD2 (6 bases). V lost 5 bases and J 9 bases, leaving 18 bases between the germline ends. This CDR3 has 14 residues. Germline V gene lookup returns CDR1 SGHTA and CDR2 FQGTGA.

A single count supports this clone. The rearrangement links TRBV7-3 to TRBJ2-3; 9 positions agree with TRBD2. CDR3 length equals 15 residues. V dropped 2 bases and J dropped 7; count of bases not matched to a gene: 7. Germline V gives CDR1 SGHTA, CDR2 FQGTGA. Here the CDR3 DNA reads TGTGCCAGCAGCTTACTGCTAGCGGGGAGAAATACGCAGTATTTT. This codes for CASSLLLAGRNTQYF.

This clone was picked up one time. The chain employs TRBV18 and TRBJ2-5; possible D gene TRBD2, 6 bases. V lost 3 bases and J 4 bases, leaving 15 bases between the germline ends. Germline CDR1 is KGHSH and CDR2 is LQKENI. The CDR3 has 15 residues. The DNA for the CDR3 is TGTGCCAGCTCACCTTTCAGCGGGTCGGGAGAGACCCAGTACTTC. It encodes CASSPFSGSGETQYF.

The chain has TRBV7-2 and TRBJ2-3, with D hard to call. In germline, CDR1 is SGHTA, CDR2 FQGNSA. The CDR3 is 15 amino acids. V lost 5 bases to trimming and J lost 2 bases, with 14 bases between them. Here the CDR3 reads CASSPTSGFTDTQYF. The CDR3 DNA sequence: TGTGCCAGCAGCCCAACGTCCGGGTTCACAGATACGCAGTATTTT.